This T cell receptor (beta chain) was observed in a study of cytomegalovirus exposure and HLA in healthy donors. Study-level results: As confirmed in vitro, three CMV-associated chains were specific for CMV antigens. Evidence from a later analysis indicated that most CMV-associated TCR beta chains looked HLA-restricted.

Both 60 Vbeta primers and 13 Jbeta primers went into the PCR. The data were produced by immunoSEQ multiplex PCR, yet TCRdb's version contains in-frame clones alone and is incomplete. The sample holds some 130,000 clones; roughly 79% are singletons and the top ten take 0.95% to 1.4%. Germline loops: CDR1 MNHEY, CDR2 SVGAGI. Trimming stripped 6 bases from V and 4 bases from J, with 10 bases between. The CDR3 is 13 amino acids. This clone was recorded a few times. Its specificity is unknown. This rearrangement joins TRBV6-5 to TRBJ1-5; unclear D gene. The sequence was obtained from a male donor in good health and CMV-seronegative. Input material: PBMCs. This chain's CDR3 is CASSQERNQPQHF. The CDR3 region has the DNA TGTGCCAGCAGCCAAGAACGGAATCAGCCCCAGCATTTT.